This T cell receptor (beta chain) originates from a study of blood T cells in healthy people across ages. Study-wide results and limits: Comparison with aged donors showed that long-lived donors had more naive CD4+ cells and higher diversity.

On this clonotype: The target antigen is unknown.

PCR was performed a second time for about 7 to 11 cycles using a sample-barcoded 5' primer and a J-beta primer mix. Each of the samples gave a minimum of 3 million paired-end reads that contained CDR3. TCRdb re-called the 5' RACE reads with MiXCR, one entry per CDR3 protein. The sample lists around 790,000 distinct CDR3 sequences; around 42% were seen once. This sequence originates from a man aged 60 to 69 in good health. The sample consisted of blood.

The CDR3 spells CSVGTGPNEQYF. CDR3 sequence (DNA): TGCAGCGTAGGGACAGGGCCTAACGAGCAGTACTTC. This chain connects TRBV29-1 to TRBJ2-7, with 9 bases lining up with TRBD1. The length of the CDR3 is 12 residues. With 6 bases clipped from V and 5 bases from J, the junction kept 5 bases outside the gene matches. Germline V gives CDR1 SQVTM, CDR2 ANQGSEA.